Each of the 17 T cell receptor beta chains below was sequenced from the same sample in a study of memory CD4+ T cells and cytomegalovirus serostatus (dated by TCRdb to between 2018 and 2021). A FACSAria II was used to sort memory CD4+ T cells, defined as single viable CD3+CD4+CD8-CD45RO+ cells. The library was obtained by the immunoSEQ multiplex PCR assay. In TCRdb, the immuneACCESS table is reduced to in-frame sequences with V and J assigned. These tables do not hold every clone; where another copy was compared, an unresolved V gene accounts for under half, and the others remain unexplained. The sample table records tens of thousands of clones; about 81% of these occur just once. Of the sample, approximately 0.7% is held by the ten largest clones. Sequencing was carried out using memory CD4+ T cells from blood. Source of these receptors: an adult in good health and CMV-seronegative.

The chain is built from TRBV7-6 and TRBJ2-5; D possibly matches TRBD1 or TRBD2 (5 bases each). The V end lost 6 bases, the J end lost 3 bases, and 17 bases lay between the germline ends. The CDR3 runs 15 residues. Germline V lookup: CDR1 SGHVS, CDR2 FNYEAQ. The CDR3 protein is CASRPSGTLEETQYF. CDR3 nucleotides: TGTGCCAGCAGACCATCCGGGACGTTGGAAGAGACCCAGTACTTC. The entire variable domain, with the rest obtained from reference TRBV7-6 and TRBJ2-5, is as follows: GAGVSQSPRYKVTKRGQDVALRCDPISGHVSLYWYRQALGQGPEFLTYFNYEAQQDKSGLPNDRFSAERPEGSISTLTIQRTEQRDSAMYRCASRPSGTLEETQYFGPGTRLLVL.

The chain links TRBV18 to TRBJ1-3, with D uncertain. Germline V CDR1 and CDR2: KGHSH, LQKENI. The CDR3 is made up of 17 amino acids. Between the trimmed V and J ends, which lost 0 bases and 0 bases, there was a span of 12 bases. The CDR3 sequence is CASSPPKGRSSGNTIYF. CDR3 DNA: TGTGCCAGCTCACCACCGAAGGGTCGAAGCTCTGGAAACACCATATATTTT. Complete variable domain (other parts from reference TRBV18 and TRBJ1-3): NAGVMQNPRHLVRRRGQEARLRCSPMKGHSHVYWYRQLPEEGLKFMVYLQKENIIDESGMPKERFSAEFPKEGPSILRIQQVVRGDSAAYFCASSPPKGRSSGNTIYFGEGSWLTVV.

V gene TRBV6-1 combines with J gene TRBJ1-5, with D uncertain. The CDR3 sequence is 15 residues long. V shed 4 bases and J shed 4 bases, with 14 bases lying between them. CDR1 is MNHNS, CDR2 SASEGT, per germline. The CDR3 nucleotides are TGTGCCAGCAGTGCTACTAGAACAGTTAATCAGCCCCAGCATTTT. Amino acids: CASSATRTVNQPQHF.

The V gene is TRBV11-1, the J gene TRBJ1-4; 11 nucleotides match TRBD1. The CDR3 is 14 residues long. Per germline, CDR1 SGHAT and CDR2 FQDESV (reference sequence). Unmatched junction bases numbered 2, after V lost 5 bases and J lost 6 bases. This CDR3 is CASSGQGADEKLFF. CDR3 DNA: TGTGCCAGCAGCGGACAGGGGGCAGATGAAAAACTGTTTTTT.

This chain uses TRBV19 with TRBJ1-2; D unresolved. The V and J ends lost 5 bases and 4 bases respectively, with 17 bases between them. Germline values: CDR1 LNHDA, CDR2 SQIVND (reference sequence). This CDR3 has 15 amino acids. CDR3 in amino acids: CASSPSTGPFYGYTF. CDR3 bases: TGTGCCAGTAGTCCGTCGACCGGGCCCTTCTATGGCTACACCTTC.

The J gene is TRBJ2-3, the V gene TRBV10-1, with 15 bases lining up with TRBD2. Per germline, CDR1 WNHNN and CDR2 SYGVQD (reference sequence). Unmatched junction bases numbered 2, after V lost 2 bases and J lost 8 bases. The CDR3 consists of 15 residues. CDR3 sequence (DNA): TGCGCCAGCAGTGAGGGGACTAGCGGGGGGACTACGCAGTATTTT. Its protein product is CASSEGTSGGTTQYF.

The chain combines TRBV4-2 with TRBJ2-1, with 14 bases identical to TRBD2. The CDR3 loop spans 16 amino acids. Germline-derived CDR1 and CDR2 are LGHNA and YNFKEQ. V dropped 5 bases and J dropped 8; count of bases not matched to a gene: 8. The CDR3 region is CASSAGTSGGGYEQFF. The CDR3 coding sequence is TGTGCCAGCAGCGCTGGGACTAGCGGGGGAGGTTATGAGCAGTTCTTC.

As concerns this clone: This sample also contains other DNA sequences that code for the same CDR3. The genes are TRBV6-6 and TRBJ2-1; TRBD1 might be the D (6 bases). This CDR3 spans 12 amino acids. V lost 6 bases and J lost 9, with 12 bases in between. CDR1 is MNHNY and CDR2 is SVGAGI in the germline V gene (reference sequence). CDR3: CASRPQGSEQFF. Written as DNA, the CDR3 is TGTGCCAGCAGGCCTCAGGGGAGTGAGCAGTTCTTC.

This clone is medium-sized in the sample. This chain uses TRBV2 with TRBJ1-2; possible D gene TRBD1, 5 bases. This CDR3 is built from 18 residues. V lost 7 bases and J lost 7, with 31 bases in between. Per germline, CDR1 SNHLY and CDR2 FYNNEI. The CDR3 is CASTYSLGTGPFTGGYTF. The DNA for the CDR3 is TGTGCCAGCACCTACAGCCTTGGGACGGGACCTTTTACCGGTGGCTACACCTTC.

V is TRBV7-3 and J is TRBJ2-7; no clear D. The CDR3 is made up of 12 amino acids. In germline, CDR1 is SGHTA, CDR2 FQGTGA. V lost 4 bases, J lost 6 bases, and 10 bases lay in between. The CDR3: CASSSGDGEQYF. CDR3 coding DNA: TGTGCCAGCAGCTCAGGCGACGGCGAGCAGTACTTC.

V is TRBV19 and J is TRBJ1-4; maybe TRBD1 (5 bases). The V end was cut by 8 bases, the J end by 7 bases, with 17 bases between. This CDR3 contains 14 residues. Looked up from germline, CDR1 is LNHDA and CDR2 is SQIVND (reference sequence). CDR3 sequence (DNA): TGTGCCAGTGGCCAACAGAGGGGTTCTGAAAAACTGTTTTTT. This gives the protein CASGQQRGSEKLFF. The complete variable domain, with remaining parts taken from reference TRBV19 and TRBJ1-4, reads DGGITQSPKYLFRKEGQNVTLSCEQNLNHDAMYWYRQDPGQGLRLIYYSQIVNDFQKGDIAEGYSVSREKKESFPLTVTSAQKNPTAFYLCASGQQRGSEKLFFGSGTQLSVL.

A few counts support this clone. V gene TRBV4-1 combines with J gene TRBJ2-7; D may be TRBD1 or TRBD2 (5 bases each). The V gene lost 4 bases and the J gene lost 7 bases, with 20 bases spanning the gap. The germline V gene has CDR1 MGHRA and CDR2 YSYEKL. The CDR3 runs to 15 residues. The CDR3 DNA follows: TGCGCCAGCAGCCGCGGCGAGGGGTTCACGGGAGAGCAGTACTTC. Translating gives CASSRGEGFTGEQYF.

V usage is TRBV5-4 and J usage is TRBJ2-3, with TRBD2 identical over 11 bases. The CDR3 totals 15 residues. With 0 bases clipped from V and 6 bases from J, the junction kept 3 bases outside the gene matches. Germline assignment: CDR1 SGHNT and CDR2 YYREEE (reference sequence). In DNA, the CDR3 is TGTGCCAGCAGCTTGGCTAGCGGGGGGCAGGATACGCAGTATTTT. Translation gives CASSLASGGQDTQYF.

This CDR3 reads CASSPGTGGSNQPQHF. Here the CDR3 DNA reads TGTGCCAGCAGCCCAGGGACAGGGGGAAGCAATCAGCCCCAGCATTTT. The chain employs TRBV5-6 and TRBJ1-5; 11 bases map to TRBD1. The CDR3 runs 16 residues. Germline V CDR1 and CDR2: SGHDT, YYEEEE. Losses at the gene ends were 4 bases for V and 1 base for J; bases not matched to a gene: 4.

This chain uses TRBV5-1 with TRBJ2-7; 10 nucleotides agree with TRBD1. This CDR3 contains 15 residues. V lost 3 bases to trimming and J lost 9 bases; unmatched junction nucleotides: 12. Per germline, CDR1 SGHRS and CDR2 YFSETQ. The CDR3 protein is CASSYNDRTGGGQYF. CDR3 nucleotides: TGCGCCAGCAGCTACAACGATAGGACAGGGGGGGGGCAGTACTTC. The full variable domain, rest sourced from reference TRBV5-1 and TRBJ2-7, is KAGVTQTPRYLIKTRGQQVTLSCSPISGHRSVSWYQQTPGQGLQFLFEYFSETQRNKGNFPGRFSGRQFSNSRSEMNVSTLELGDSALYLCASSYNDRTGGGQYFGPGTRLTVT.

This rearrangement joins TRBV11-3 to TRBJ2-7; 13 bases match TRBD2. The CDR3 sequence is 18 residues long. Germline assignment: CDR1 SGHNT and CDR2 YENEEA. J was trimmed by 8 bases and V by 3 bases; bases with no gene match: 16. This chain's CDR3 is CASSFGLAGVLLFSKQYF. The CDR3 DNA follows: TGTGCCAGCAGCTTTGGACTAGCGGGGGTTCTCCTTTTTTCTAAGCAGTACTTC.

V is TRBV4-2 and J is TRBJ2-5, with D unclear. The CDR3 is made up of 15 amino acids. Between the trimmed V and J ends, which lost 4 bases and 3 bases, there was a span of 15 bases. The germline V gene encodes CDR1 LGHNA and CDR2 YNFKEQ. The CDR3 nucleotides read TGTGCCAGCAGCCGAAGTTCGTCCGAGGAAGAGACCCAGTACTTC. This gives the protein CASSRSSSEEETQYF.